Listed here are 17 T cell receptor beta chains from one sample, sequenced in a study of T-cell reconstitution after alpha-beta-depleted transplantation in children. Unique molecular identifiers were used in preparing the TCRbeta library. Each CDR3 protein gets one entry after TCRdb re-called the PCR reads with MiXCR. The top ten hold about 4.6% of the sample, which has some 840,000 distinct CDR3 sequences, roughly 15% seen once. This sample comprised PBMCs, mostly from graft donor cells, obtained 360 days after TCRalphabeta/CD19-depleted stem cell transplant. Every receptor here comes from a male patient younger than 18 who had a stem cell transplant for acute lymphoblastic leukemia, so the T cells may come from the graft donor.

This clonotype has just a few counts. This rearrangement joins TRBV5-1 to TRBJ2-5; 7 bases align to TRBD1. The CDR3 consists of 13 residues. The germline V gene has CDR1 SGHRS and CDR2 YFSETQ. The V and J ends lost 5 bases and 2 bases, in that order; junction bases with no gene match: 3. This chain's CDR3 is CASRTTGQETQYF. DNA for the CDR3: TGCGCCAGCAGGACGACAGGGCAAGAGACCCAGTACTTC.

This clonotype has ten or more counts. The genes are TRBV27 and TRBJ2-7, with a possible D match to TRBD2 (6 bases). The CDR3 has 14 residues. V was clipped by 3 bases and J by 2 bases, with 11 bases between them. CDR1 is MNHEY, CDR2 SMNVEV, per germline (reference sequence). The CDR3 sequence is CASSFAPGAYEQYF. The DNA for the CDR3 is TGTGCCAGCAGTTTTGCCCCGGGAGCCTACGAGCAGTACTTC.

The chain has TRBV11-3 and TRBJ2-1; 7 nucleotides agree with TRBD2. J was trimmed by 6 bases and V by 2 bases; bases with no gene match: 7. In germline, CDR1 is SGHNT, CDR2 YENEEA. The length of the CDR3 is 15 residues. CDR3 in amino acids: CASSLNLAVGNEQFF. The DNA for the CDR3 is TGTGCCAGCAGCTTAAATCTAGCGGTCGGCAATGAGCAGTTCTTC.

This sequence joins TRBV11-2 and TRBJ1-1; 7 bases agree with TRBD1. V was clipped by 4 bases and J by 1 base; unmatched bases: 6. CDR3 length: 15 residues. CDR1 and CDR2 (germline): SGHAT, FQNNGV. Here the CDR3 reads CASSSSRDRNTEAFF. CDR3 nucleotide sequence: TGTGCCAGCAGCTCGTCCCGGGACAGGAACACTGAAGCTTTCTTT.

In DNA, the CDR3 is TGTGCCAGCTCACCAAATTGGGAGCACATTCAGTACTTC. It codes for CASSPNWEHIQYF. The chain recombines TRBV18 with TRBJ2-4, with D perhaps matching TRBD2 (5 bases). This CDR3 comprises 13 residues. V was pared by 2 bases and J by 8 bases, with 10 bases between. CDR1 and CDR2 from the germline V gene are KGHSH and LQKENI.

This clonotype was seen more than once but under ten times. The chain has TRBV20-1 and TRBJ1-4; D call uncertain. The CDR3 is 14 residues long. V was trimmed by 6 bases and J by 2 bases, leaving 13 bases between them. Germline V gene lookup returns CDR1 DFQATT and CDR2 SNEGSKA (reference sequence). This CDR3 reads CSAARESTNEKLFF. CDR3 nucleotides: TGCAGTGCAGCCCGGGAGAGCACTAATGAAAAACTGTTTTTT.

The V gene is TRBV27, the J gene TRBJ2-2; D gene unclear. In germline, CDR1 is MNHEY, CDR2 SMNVEV (reference sequence). This CDR3 comprises 14 residues. Trimming took off 0 bases at V and 4 bases at J, with 6 bases between the two ends. The CDR3 DNA reads as TGTGCCAGCAGTTTATCATCTGGCACCGGGGAGCTGTTTTTT. The encoded protein is CASSLSSGTGELFF.

This clonotype was detected a few times. The chain employs TRBV3-1 and TRBJ1-2; D call uncertain. CDR3 size: 13 residues. V lost 1 base to trimming and J lost 5 bases, with 8 bases between them. CDR1 LGHDT and CDR2 YNNKEL come from the germline V gene (reference sequence). Here the CDR3 reads CASSQVGLYGYTF. DNA for the CDR3: TGTGCCAGCAGCCAAGTGGGCCTTTATGGCTACACCTTC.

The CDR3 DNA reads TGTGCCAGCAGCCATGAAACTAGCGACAATGAGCAGTTCTTC. Its protein product is CASSHETSDNEQFF. The rearrangement joins TRBV14 to TRBJ2-1, with 7 bases lining up with TRBD2. The CDR3 is made up of 14 amino acids. The germline V gene encodes CDR1 SGHDN and CDR2 FVKESK. Unmatched junction bases numbered 4, after V lost 3 bases and J lost 5 bases.

This clonotype was seen at least ten times. J is TRBJ2-5 and V is TRBV5-1; D is ambiguous. The V gene's germline CDR1 is SGHRS and CDR2 YFSETQ. This CDR3 comprises 14 residues. V lost 0 bases to trimming and J lost 5 bases, with 11 bases between them. As DNA, the CDR3 is TGCGCCAGCAGCTTGGAAGGGTCCCAGGAGACCCAGTACTTC. Translation: CASSLEGSQETQYF.

There are a few counts of this clonotype. The rearrangement uses TRBV12-3 or TRBV12-4 and TRBJ2-7; 8 nucleotides line up with TRBD2. The CDR3 totals 15 residues. Trimming took 0 bases from V and 5 from J; bases not matched to a gene: 6. The CDR3 here is CASSLAGTSVDEQYF. The CDR3 DNA sequence: TGTGCCAGCAGTTTAGCCGGGACTAGTGTCGACGAGCAGTACTTC.

This clonotype was counted many times. The chain recombines TRBV6-1 with TRBJ2-7; a weak D match, TRBD1 (5 bases). The CDR3 length is 15 residues. The ends were cut back, 7 bases at V and 4 bases at J, with 20 bases in the middle. The germline CDR1 and CDR2 sequences are MNHNS and SASEGT. CDR3 nucleotide sequence: TGTGCCAGCACCAGGGCGACGGCACCAATTTACGAGCAGTACTTC. Translated: CASTRATAPIYEQYF.

This clonotype was observed a few times. This chain links TRBV20-1 with TRBJ2-5; D gene uncertain. The CDR3 spans 19 residues. The germline V gene has CDR1 DFQATT and CDR2 SNEGSKA (reference sequence). V dropped 1 base and J dropped 5 bases, with 29 bases sitting between them. CDR3 region: CSARAFLVRPPVPRETQYF. Written as DNA, the CDR3 is TGCAGTGCTAGAGCTTTTTTGGTCCGCCCCCCGGTACCCCGGGAGACCCAGTACTTC.

This rearrangement joins TRBV20-1 to TRBJ2-1; TRBD2 matches at 10 bases. CDR1 and CDR2 (germline): DFQATT, SNEGSKA (reference sequence). V gave up 2 bases and J gave up 3 bases; unmatched junction bases: 4. This CDR3 is 15 amino acids long. The CDR3 loop reads CSARYSGRVYNEQFF. The CDR3 DNA sequence: TGCAGTGCTAGATACAGCGGGAGGGTCTACAATGAGCAGTTCTTC.

In this sample, this clonotype turned up a few times. Its ends do not fully match the called genes, so a read error is possible. This sequence joins TRBV5-1 and TRBJ1-1, with 7 bases lining up with TRBD1. Germline CDR1 SGHRS, CDR2 YFSETQ. The CDR3 sequence is 16 residues long. The chain's CDR3 is CASSLSRGSMNIEAFF. The CDR3 nucleotides read TGCGCCAGCAGCTTGTCCAGGGGGAGTATGAACATTGAAGCTTTCTTT.

About this clonotype itself: This likely comes from a read error, as the CDR3 has no conserved phenylalanine or tryptophan at its end. The CDR3 loop reads CASSPTGLAGSGYEQYS. The CDR3 region has the DNA TGTGCCAGCAGCCCCACGGGACTAGCGGGATCGGGTTACGAGCAGTACTCC. This chain uses TRBV3-1 with TRBJ2-7, with TRBD2 matching over 13 bases. The CDR3 loop spans 17 amino acids. Germline trimming cut 4 bases from V and 4 bases from J; bases unmatched to any gene: 10. Germline-derived CDR1 and CDR2 are LGHDT and YNNKEL (reference sequence).

This chain joins TRBV20-1 and TRBJ1-1; 8 nucleotides agree with TRBD1. Germline V gives CDR1 DFQATT, CDR2 SNEGSKA (reference sequence). Germline trimming cut 2 bases from V and 0 bases from J; bases unmatched to any gene: 5. This CDR3 is 15 amino acids long. This CDR3 reads CSARRTGYMNTEAFF. CDR3 nucleotide sequence: TGCAGTGCTAGACGGACAGGGTATATGAACACTGAAGCTTTCTTT.